The sequence of this T cell receptor (beta chain) was determined in a study of human T cells and chemical hapten exposure. Regarding time point: patch test 3, about 24 weeks after DPC sensitization. Treatment: therapeutic diphenylcyclopropenone sensitization with weekly scalp DPC. Suited to DPC and affected by alopecia, the donors ranged from 18 to 70 years old. V dropped 4 bases and J dropped 6 bases, with 28 bases sitting between them. Germline V gene sequence: CDR1 SGHNT, CDR2 YYREEE (reference sequence). This CDR3 contains 18 residues. Library preparation tagged each individual cDNA molecule with a unique molecular identifier. TCRdb re-analysed the RACE reads in MiXCR, keeping a single row per CDR3 protein. The sample consists of roughly 50,000 distinct CDR3 sequences, 9% to 10% of them appearing once.

The rearrangement uses TRBV5-4 and TRBJ1-2, with D possibly TRBD1 on 5 matching bases. This specimen was whole blood, taken in connection with sensitization to the hapten diphenylcyclopropenone (DPC). The receptor was isolated from a woman in her forties with alopecia areata. Some clones in this sample may be carry-over from other donors' samples. The CDR3 DNA is TGTGCCAGCAGCCCCAGCCTCGCCGCAGTCCGCAGGGCGGATGGCTACACCTTC. Protein sequence: CASSPSLAAVRRADGYTF.